Listed below are T cell receptor beta chains from one sample, sequenced in a study of response to subunit inactivated influenza vaccine. TCRdb processed the RT-PCR reads anew with MiXCR; each CDR3 protein has one entry. The repertoire holds 550,000 to 800,000 distinct CDR3 sequences, with around 14% as singletons. The source was PBMCs from blood, collected 14 to 15 days before vaccination. Receptors were obtained from a man between 45 and 60 years old who received an inactivated influenza vaccine. CDR3s include the opening cysteine and the closing phenylalanine or tryptophan. The D gene is left open where the match is weak. Clone size is not always given. Where it is, it says once, few, many or a class for expanded clones.

CDR3nt	CDR3aa	abundance	v_gene	j_gene	d_gene
TGTGCCAGCAGCGTGGGGACAGGGGATGGCTACACCTTC	CASSVGTGDGYTF	NA	TRBV9	TRBJ1-2	TRBD1
TGCAGTGCTAGAATAGGATCGGGGCTCGCGGAGACCCAGTACTTC	CSARIGSGLAETQYF	many	TRBV20-1	TRBJ2-5	NA
TGTGCCAGCAGTAAGACTAGCGGCCCAGATACGCAGTATTTT	CASSKTSGPDTQYF	NA	TRBV12-3/TRBV12-4	TRBJ2-3	TRBD2
TGTGCCAGCAGCTCCGGGACAGCATTATACGAGCAGTACTTC	CASSSGTALYEQYF	many	TRBV7-2	TRBJ2-7	TRBD1
TGTGCCAGCAGCTTGGACCAGATAACCTACAATGAGCAGTTCTTC	CASSLDQITYNEQFF	NA	TRBV7-9	TRBJ2-1	NA
TGTGCCAGCGCCGAGTCGGGGAGCAATCAGCCCCAGCATTTT	CASAESGSNQPQHF	NA	TRBV28	TRBJ1-5	NA
TGCAGTGCTAGTAGGGGGATTGGGGCCAACGTCCTGACTTTC	CSASRGIGANVLTF	many	TRBV20-1	TRBJ2-6	NA
TGTGCCAGCAGCCAAGATGGGAGGGGCCAAGAGACCCAGTACTTC	CASSQDGRGQETQYF	NA	TRBV4-2	TRBJ2-5	TRBD2
TGTGCCAGCAGCTTGCAATGGGGTTTGTATAATTCACCCCTCCACTTT	CASSLQWGLYNSPLHF	few	TRBV5-5	TRBJ1-6	NA
TGTGCCAGCAGCGGTGGGGGGAACTATGGCTACACCTTC	CASSGGGNYGYTF	NA	TRBV12-3/TRBV12-4	TRBJ1-2	NA
TGCGCCAGCAGCCAAGAAAGGGGAATAGATACGCAGTATTTT	CASSQERGIDTQYF	NA	TRBV4-3	TRBJ2-3	NA
TGTGCCAGCAGTTTAAGGGCGGAGAGCAATCAGCCCCAGCATTTT	CASSLRAESNQPQHF	NA	TRBV12-3/TRBV12-4	TRBJ1-5	NA
TGTGCCAGCAGCAAACAAGGACGGGACACCGGGGAGCTGTTTTTT	CASSKQGRDTGELFF	NA	TRBV5-4	TRBJ2-2	NA
TGCAGTGCTAGAGCGGGACAGGGGATTTACGAGCAGTACTTC	CSARAGQGIYEQYF	NA	TRBV20-1	TRBJ2-7	TRBD1
TGTGCCAGCAGTAGCGGACTAGGGCGGGTTATGAGGGAGCAGTACTTC	CASSSGLGRVMREQYF	many	TRBV6-5	TRBJ2-7	TRBD2
TGTGCCAGCAGTTTCGAGGCCTTTGGGGCCAACGTCCTGACTTTC	CASSFEAFGANVLTF	few	TRBV12-3/TRBV12-4	TRBJ2-6	NA
TGCAGTGCTAGAGATGGGTGGGGGGATCAGCCCCAGCATTTT	CSARDGWGDQPQHF	NA	TRBV20-1	TRBJ1-5	NA
TGCAGCGTGGACGGGTGGAACTATGGCTACACCTTC	CSVDGWNYGYTF	few	TRBV29-1	TRBJ1-2	NA
TGTGCCAGCAGTATGGACTACAATGAGCAGTTCTTC	CASSMDYNEQFF	few	TRBV27	TRBJ2-1	NA
TGTGCCAGCAGCTTAGTAGCGGGGGACTCAGATACGCAGTATTTT	CASSLVAGDSDTQYF	few	TRBV7-9	TRBJ2-3	TRBD2
TGCAGTGCTAGTCGGGCTAGAAGCACCGGGGAGCTGTTTTTT	CSASRARSTGELFF	NA	TRBV20-1	TRBJ2-2	NA
TGCAGCGTTGAAGTTTGGGGGACAGAGAATGAAAAACTGTTTTTT	CSVEVWGTENEKLFF	few	TRBV29-1	TRBJ1-4	TRBD1
TGTGCCAGCAGCCAATCGGGACAGGGAACTTACGAGCAGTACTTC	CASSQSGQGTYEQYF	few	TRBV3-1	TRBJ2-7	TRBD1
TGTGCCTGGAATAGGCCGGTGACCTACGAGCAGTACTTC	CAWNRPVTYEQYF	few	TRBV30	TRBJ2-7	NA
TGTGCCAGCAGCGTAGGCCCAGCCTCGGATGAGCAGTTCTTC	CASSVGPASDEQFF	NA	TRBV9	TRBJ2-1	NA
TGTGCCAGCAGTCCTAAGAGACTAGCGTACAGCGGGGAGCTGTTTTTT	CASSPKRLAYSGELFF	few	TRBV2	TRBJ2-2	TRBD2
TGTGCCAGCAGCCCATCCCTGGGAGGCGCCGGGGAGCTGTTTTTT	CASSPSLGGAGELFF	few	TRBV11-3	TRBJ2-2	NA
TGTGCCAGCAGTGATAAATCTCTTTACAATGAGCAGTTCTTC	CASSDKSLYNEQFF	many	TRBV25-1	TRBJ2-1	NA
TGTGCCAGCAGTTTAACCCTCAGCTCCTACAATGAGCAGTTCTTC	CASSLTLSSYNEQFF	NA	TRBV27	TRBJ2-1	NA
TGTGCCAGCAGCGCGGGACAGGGGGTTAGCGAGCAGTACTTC	CASSAGQGVSEQYF	NA	TRBV7-9	TRBJ2-7	TRBD1
TGCGCCAGCAGCTTGGGGCTAGCGGGAGAGGTAGCACGGAAGTTCTTC	CASSLGLAGEVARKFF	NA	TRBV5-1	TRBJ2-1	TRBD2
TGCAGCGTTGGGGGGGGGCGAGGGGCTGGCTACACCTTC	CSVGGGRGAGYTF	few	TRBV29-1	TRBJ1-2	NA
TGTGCCAGCAGCCCGAATACGAGTGGTGGCTACACCTTC	CASSPNTSGGYTF	NA	TRBV16	TRBJ1-2	NA
TGTGCCATCAGCTCAACAGGGTTCTCCTACAATGAGCAGTTCTTC	CAISSTGFSYNEQFF	many	TRBV10-3	TRBJ2-1	NA
TGTGCCAGCAGTGAGACCAATGACTACGAGCAGTACTTC	CASSETNDYEQYF	few	TRBV6-1	TRBJ2-7	NA
TGTGCCAGTAGTACCACAAGGAGCTCCTACGAGCAGTACTTC	CASSTTRSSYEQYF	few	TRBV19	TRBJ2-7	NA
TGTGCCATCAGTGGCGGGAGGGCCAACACCGGGGAGCTGTTTTTT	CAISGGRANTGELFF	many	TRBV10-3	TRBJ2-2	TRBD2
TGTGCCAGCAGTTTGAGGGAGGGTGGAGAGACCCAGTACTTC	CASSLREGGETQYF	few	TRBV12-3/TRBV12-4	TRBJ2-5	TRBD2
TGTGCCAGCAGGGCTACCAGGACTACCACCGAGCAGTACTTC	CASRATRTTTEQYF	NA	TRBV2	TRBJ2-7	NA
TGCAGCGCCAGGGGGGGGGAGAGTGGATACAATGAGCAGTTCTTC	CSARGGESGYNEQFF	few	TRBV29-1	TRBJ2-1	NA
TGTGCCAGCAGTTCTCTCTCCGTACTGAGCGGGAAAAACATTCAGTACTTC	CASSSLSVLSGKNIQYF	NA	TRBV28	TRBJ2-4	NA
TGCGCCAGCAGACACGGACAGGGGGCAAAGGTGGAGACCCAGTACTTC	CASRHGQGAKVETQYF	NA	TRBV12-1	TRBJ2-5	NA
TGTGCCAGCAGGGGGGGCGACAGCTGGAGCAATCAGCCCCAGCATTTT	CASRGGDSWSNQPQHF	NA	TRBV27	TRBJ1-5	NA
TGCGCCAGCAGCCAAGGAGGGGCTAGCGGGGTCAATGAGCAGTTCTTC	CASSQGGASGVNEQFF	few	TRBV4-1	TRBJ2-1	TRBD2
TGCGCCAGCAGCTTTGGAAGGAGGGACAAGGTGAACACTGAAGCTTTCTTT	CASSFGRRDKVNTEAFF	few	TRBV5-1	TRBJ1-1	NA
TGCAGTGCTAGAGAGGGACATCTGAACACTGAAGCTTTCTTT	CSAREGHLNTEAFF	NA	TRBV20-1	TRBJ1-1	NA
TGTGCCAGCAGCTCATCTCGGACTAGCGGGAGAGTAACCGGGGAGCTGTTTTTT	CASSSSRTSGRVTGELFF	many	TRBV6-2/TRBV6-3	TRBJ2-2	TRBD2
TGTGCCTGGAGACAGGGTGGGGGTGGGCAGTTCTTC	CAWRQGGGGQFF	few	TRBV30	TRBJ2-1	NA
TGCAGTGCTAGAGGGATTGCGGAATACTACAATGAGCAGTTCTTC	CSARGIAEYYNEQFF	NA	TRBV20-1	TRBJ2-1	NA
TGCAGTGCTAGAAAAACTAGCGGGGGACAAGAGACCCAGTACTTC	CSARKTSGGQETQYF	NA	TRBV20-1	TRBJ2-5	TRBD2
TGCAGTGCTAACCCAGTGGGCTACCAAGAGACCCAGTACTTC	CSANPVGYQETQYF	NA	TRBV20-1	TRBJ2-5	NA
TGTGCCAGCAGTTGGGGGAGCACAGATACGCAGTATTTT	CASSWGSTDTQYF	many	TRBV6-2/TRBV6-3	TRBJ2-3	NA
TGCAGCGTCGATGAGGGCACTGAAGCTTTCTTT	CSVDEGTEAFF	few	TRBV29-1	TRBJ1-1	NA
TGTGCCAGCAGTGGAGGGGCTGGGAACAATCAGCCCCAGCATTTT	CASSGGAGNNQPQHF	few	TRBV6-1	TRBJ1-5	NA
TGCGCCAGCAGCTCCCAGGGGCCACAGGACGAGCAGTACTTC	CASSSQGPQDEQYF	NA	TRBV5-1	TRBJ2-7	NA
TGTGCCAGCAGTTTGGGGTACGACTACGAGCAGTACTTC	CASSLGYDYEQYF	NA	TRBV5-5	TRBJ2-7	NA
TGTGCCAGCAGTTGGTCGGGGGAGAAGACCCAGTACTTC	CASSWSGEKTQYF	many	TRBV12-3/TRBV12-4	TRBJ2-5	NA
TGTGCCAGCAGCTTATCCCCCAGAGAGCAGTTCTTC	CASSLSPREQFF	many	TRBV7-9	TRBJ2-1	NA
TGCAGTGCTGGGAGGACAGGGGGAGTCACCGGGATTTCTAATGAGCAGTTCTTC	CSAGRTGGVTGISNEQFF	NA	TRBV20-1	TRBJ2-1	TRBD1